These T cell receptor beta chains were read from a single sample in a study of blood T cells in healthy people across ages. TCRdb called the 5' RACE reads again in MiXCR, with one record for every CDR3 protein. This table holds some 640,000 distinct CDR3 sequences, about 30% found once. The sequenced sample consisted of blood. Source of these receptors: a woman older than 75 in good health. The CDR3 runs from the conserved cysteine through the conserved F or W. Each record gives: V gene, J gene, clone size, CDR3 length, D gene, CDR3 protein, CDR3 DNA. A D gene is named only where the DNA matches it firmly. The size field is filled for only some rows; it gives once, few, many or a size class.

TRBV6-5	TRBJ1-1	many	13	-	CASSYADSTEAFF	TGTGCCAGCAGTTACGCGGACAGCACTGAAGCTTTCTTT
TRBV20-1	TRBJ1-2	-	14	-	CSAPGTGTAYGYTF	TGCAGTGCCCCCGGGACTGGGACCGCCTATGGCTACACCTTC
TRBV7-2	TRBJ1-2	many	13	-	CASSSYSAGSYTF	TGTGCCAGCAGCTCTTACTCCGCGGGGAGCTACACCTTC
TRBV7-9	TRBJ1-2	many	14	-	CASSSNRDSYGYTF	TGTGCCAGCAGCTCGAACAGGGATAGCTATGGCTACACCTTC
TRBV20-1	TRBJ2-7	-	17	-	CSARDMRDLKFAYEQYF	TGCAGTGCTAGAGATATGCGGGACCTAAAGTTTGCCTACGAGCAGTACTTC
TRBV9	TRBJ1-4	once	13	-	CASSPDGCEKLFF	TGTGCCAGCAGCCCCGATGGGTGTGAAAAACTGTTTTTT
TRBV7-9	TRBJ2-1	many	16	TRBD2	CASSAAGTTSYNEQFF	TGTGCCAGCAGCGCAGCGGGGACTACCTCCTACAATGAGCAGTTCTTC
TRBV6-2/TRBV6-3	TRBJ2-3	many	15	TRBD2	CASRLAGGASDTQYF	TGTGCCAGCAGACTAGCGGGGGGCGCCTCAGATACGCAGTATTTT
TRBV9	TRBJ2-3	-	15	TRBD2	CASSEASGEVDTQYF	TGTGCCAGCAGCGAGGCGAGCGGGGAAGTAGATACGCAGTATTTT
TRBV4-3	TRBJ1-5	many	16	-	CASSQDRQAEGQPQHF	TGCGCCAGCAGCCAAGACAGACAGGCGGAGGGACAGCCCCAGCATTTT
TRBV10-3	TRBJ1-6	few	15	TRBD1	CAIRRGQDGGSPPHF	TGTGCCATCAGGCGAGGACAGGATGGTGGTTCACCCCCCCACTTT
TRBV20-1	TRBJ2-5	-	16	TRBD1	CSARDHRGLGQETQYF	TGCAGTGCTAGAGATCACAGGGGGCTTGGTCAAGAGACCCAGTACTTC
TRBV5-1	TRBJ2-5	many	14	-	CASSLGQFQETQYF	TGCGCCAGCAGCTTGGGACAGTTCCAAGAGACCCAGTACTTC
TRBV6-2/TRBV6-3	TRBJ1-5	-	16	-	CASSPALRRGNQPQHF	TGTGCCAGCAGCCCCGCACTTCGGAGGGGCAATCAGCCCCAGCATTTT